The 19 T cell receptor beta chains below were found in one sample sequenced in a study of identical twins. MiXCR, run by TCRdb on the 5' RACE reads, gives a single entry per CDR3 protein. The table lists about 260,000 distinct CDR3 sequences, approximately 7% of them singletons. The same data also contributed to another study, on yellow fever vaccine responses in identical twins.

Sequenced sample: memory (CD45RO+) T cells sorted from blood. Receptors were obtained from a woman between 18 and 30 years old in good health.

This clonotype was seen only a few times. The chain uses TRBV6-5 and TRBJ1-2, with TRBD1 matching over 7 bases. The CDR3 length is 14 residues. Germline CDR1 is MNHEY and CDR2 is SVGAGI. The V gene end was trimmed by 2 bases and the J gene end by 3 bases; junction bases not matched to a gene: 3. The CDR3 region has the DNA TGTGCCAGCAGTTACGAGGGGGCCGACTATGGCTACACCTTC. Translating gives CASSYEGADYGYTF.

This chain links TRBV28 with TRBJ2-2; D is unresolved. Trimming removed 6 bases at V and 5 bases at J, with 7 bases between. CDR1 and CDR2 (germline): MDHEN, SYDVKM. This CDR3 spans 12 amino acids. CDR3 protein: CASRLQTGELFF. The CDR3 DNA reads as TGTGCCAGCAGGTTACAGACCGGGGAGCTGTTTTTT.

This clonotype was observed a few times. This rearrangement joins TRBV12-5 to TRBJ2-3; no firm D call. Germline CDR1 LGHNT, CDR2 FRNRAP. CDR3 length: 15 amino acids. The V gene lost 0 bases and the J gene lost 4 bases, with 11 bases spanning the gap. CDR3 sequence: CASGLVSEWADTQYF. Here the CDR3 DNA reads TGTGCTAGTGGTTTGGTGAGTGAGTGGGCAGATACGCAGTATTTT.

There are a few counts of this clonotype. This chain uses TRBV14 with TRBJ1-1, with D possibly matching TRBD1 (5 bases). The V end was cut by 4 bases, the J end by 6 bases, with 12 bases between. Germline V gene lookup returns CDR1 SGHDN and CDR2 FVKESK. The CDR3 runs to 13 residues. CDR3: CASSPGTQAEAFF. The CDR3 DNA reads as TGTGCCAGCAGCCCGGGGACGCAGGCTGAAGCTTTCTTT.

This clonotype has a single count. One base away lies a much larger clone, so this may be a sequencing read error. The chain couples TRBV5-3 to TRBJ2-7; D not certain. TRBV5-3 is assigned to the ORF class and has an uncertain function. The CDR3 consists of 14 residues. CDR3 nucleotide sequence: TGTGCCAGGAGCTCCCGGGCAGTCCGCTACGAGCAGTACTTC. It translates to CARSSRAVRYEQYF.

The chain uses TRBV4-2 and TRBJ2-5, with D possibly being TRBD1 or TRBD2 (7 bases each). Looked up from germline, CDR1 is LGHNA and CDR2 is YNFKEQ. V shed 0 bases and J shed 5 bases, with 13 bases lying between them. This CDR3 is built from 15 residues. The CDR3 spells CASSQDSGGGETQYF. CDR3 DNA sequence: TGTGCCAGCAGCCAAGATTCAGGGGGAGGGGAGACCCAGTACTTC.

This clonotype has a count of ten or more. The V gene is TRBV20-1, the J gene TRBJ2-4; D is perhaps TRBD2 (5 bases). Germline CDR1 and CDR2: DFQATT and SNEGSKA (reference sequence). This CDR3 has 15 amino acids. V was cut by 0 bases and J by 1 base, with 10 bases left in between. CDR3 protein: CSAREMEAAKNIQYF. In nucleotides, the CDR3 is TGCAGTGCTAGAGAGATGGAGGCGGCCAAAAACATTCAGTACTTC.

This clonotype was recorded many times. DNA of the CDR3: TGCAGCACCCGATTAGCGGGAAAGAGCTCCTACAATGAGCAGTTCTTC. Residues: CSTRLAGKSSYNEQFF. The chain has TRBV29-1 and TRBJ2-1; 8 bases match TRBD2. The germline CDR1 and CDR2 sequences are SQVTM and ANQGSEA. The CDR3 runs 16 residues. The junction had 12 bases not matched to a gene; V was cut back by 8 bases and J by 0 bases.

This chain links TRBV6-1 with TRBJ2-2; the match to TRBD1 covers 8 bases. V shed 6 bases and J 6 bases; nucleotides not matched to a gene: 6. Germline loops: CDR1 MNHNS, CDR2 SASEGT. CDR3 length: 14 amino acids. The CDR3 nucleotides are TGTGCCAGCAGACTGACAGGGGTATCCGGGGAGCTGTTTTTT. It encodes CASRLTGVSGELFF.

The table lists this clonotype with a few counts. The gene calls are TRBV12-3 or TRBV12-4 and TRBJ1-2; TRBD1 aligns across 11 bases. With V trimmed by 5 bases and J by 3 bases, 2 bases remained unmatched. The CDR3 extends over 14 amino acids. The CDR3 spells CASSGQGADYGYTF. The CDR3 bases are TGTGCCAGCAGTGGACAGGGGGCAGACTATGGCTACACCTTC.

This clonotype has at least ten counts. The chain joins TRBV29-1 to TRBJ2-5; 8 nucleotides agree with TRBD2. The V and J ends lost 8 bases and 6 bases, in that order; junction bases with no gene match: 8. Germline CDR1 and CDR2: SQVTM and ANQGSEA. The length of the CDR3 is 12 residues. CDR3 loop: CSIDGGEKTQYF. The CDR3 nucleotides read TGCAGCATCGACGGGGGGGAAAAGACCCAGTACTTC.

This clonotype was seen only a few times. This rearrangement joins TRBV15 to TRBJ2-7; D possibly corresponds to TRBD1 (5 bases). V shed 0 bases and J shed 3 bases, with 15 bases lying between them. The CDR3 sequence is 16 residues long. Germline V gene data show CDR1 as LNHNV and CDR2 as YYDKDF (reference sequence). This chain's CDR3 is CATSRDPPPGNYEQYF. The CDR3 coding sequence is TGTGCCACCAGCAGAGATCCCCCCCCAGGGAACTACGAGCAGTACTTC.

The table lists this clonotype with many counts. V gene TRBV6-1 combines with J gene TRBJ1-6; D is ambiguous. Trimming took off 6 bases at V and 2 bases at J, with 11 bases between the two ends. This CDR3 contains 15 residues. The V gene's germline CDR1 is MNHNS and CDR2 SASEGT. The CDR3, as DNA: TGTGCCAGCAGCCCCGGGGTTACCTATAATTCACCCCTCCACTTT. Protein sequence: CASSPGVTYNSPLHF.

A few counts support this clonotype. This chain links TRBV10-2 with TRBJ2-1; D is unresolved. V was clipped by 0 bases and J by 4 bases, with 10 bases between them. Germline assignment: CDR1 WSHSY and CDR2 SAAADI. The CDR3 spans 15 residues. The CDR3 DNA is TGCGCCAGCAGTGAGTCGACCCCAGAATACAATGAGCAGTTCTTC. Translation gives CASSESTPEYNEQFF.

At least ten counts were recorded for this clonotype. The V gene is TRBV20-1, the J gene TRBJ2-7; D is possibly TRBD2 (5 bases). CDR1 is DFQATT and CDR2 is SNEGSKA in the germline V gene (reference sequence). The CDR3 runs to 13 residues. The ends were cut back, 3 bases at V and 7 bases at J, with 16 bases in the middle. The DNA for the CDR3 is TGCAGTGCTAGTCGAGGGTACATTGGGGAGCAGTACGTC. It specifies CSASRGYIGEQYV.

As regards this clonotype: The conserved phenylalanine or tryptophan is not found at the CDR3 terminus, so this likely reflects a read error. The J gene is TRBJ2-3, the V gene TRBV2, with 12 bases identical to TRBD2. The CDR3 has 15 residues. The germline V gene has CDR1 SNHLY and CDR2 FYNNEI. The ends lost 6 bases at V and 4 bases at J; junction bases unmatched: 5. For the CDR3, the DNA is TGTGCCAGCAGGAGTCTAGCGGGAGGGCCAGATACGCAGTATCTT. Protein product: CASRSLAGGPDTQYL.

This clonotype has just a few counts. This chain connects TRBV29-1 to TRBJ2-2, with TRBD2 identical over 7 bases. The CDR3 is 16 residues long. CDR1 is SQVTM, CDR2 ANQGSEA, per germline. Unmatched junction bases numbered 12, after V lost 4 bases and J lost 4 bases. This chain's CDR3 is CSVAASGSGFTGELFF. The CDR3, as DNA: TGCAGCGTTGCCGCCTCCGGTAGCGGGTTCACCGGGGAGCTGTTTTTT.

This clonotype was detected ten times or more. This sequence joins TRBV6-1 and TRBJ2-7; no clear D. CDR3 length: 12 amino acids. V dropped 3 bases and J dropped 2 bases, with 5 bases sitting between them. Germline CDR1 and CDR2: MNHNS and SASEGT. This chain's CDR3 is CASSDSPYEQYF. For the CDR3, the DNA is TGTGCCAGCAGTGATTCTCCCTACGAGCAGTACTTC.

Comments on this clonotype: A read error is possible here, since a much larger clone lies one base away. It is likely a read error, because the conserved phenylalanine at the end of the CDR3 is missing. The DNA for the CDR3 is TGTGCCAGCAGCTTAGGGGTCGGACTAGCGGGGATCTACAATGAGCAGTTCCTC. It translates to CASSLGVGLAGIYNEQFL. The rearrangement uses TRBV11-2 and TRBJ2-1, with 12 bases identical to TRBD2. The CDR3 contains 18 residues. Germline lookup yields CDR1 SGHAT and CDR2 FQNNGV. V lost 1 base, J lost 3 bases, and 7 bases stayed unmatched.